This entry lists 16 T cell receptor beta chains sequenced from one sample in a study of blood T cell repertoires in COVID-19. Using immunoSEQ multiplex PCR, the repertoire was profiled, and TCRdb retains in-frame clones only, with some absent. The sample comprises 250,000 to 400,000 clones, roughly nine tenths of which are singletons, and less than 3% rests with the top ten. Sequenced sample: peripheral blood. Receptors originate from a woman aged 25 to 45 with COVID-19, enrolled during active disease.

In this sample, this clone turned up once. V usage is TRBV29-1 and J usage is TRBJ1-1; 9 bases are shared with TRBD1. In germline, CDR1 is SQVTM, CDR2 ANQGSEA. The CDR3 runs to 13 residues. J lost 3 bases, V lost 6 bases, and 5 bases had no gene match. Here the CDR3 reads CSVGQGRDTEAFF. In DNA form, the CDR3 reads TGCAGCGTCGGACAGGGGCGGGACACTGAAGCTTTCTTT.

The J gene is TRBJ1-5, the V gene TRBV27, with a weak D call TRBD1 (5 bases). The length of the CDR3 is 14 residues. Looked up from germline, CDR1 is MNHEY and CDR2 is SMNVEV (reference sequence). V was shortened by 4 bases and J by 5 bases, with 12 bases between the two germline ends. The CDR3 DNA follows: TGTGCCAGCAGTTCAATTGACAGCTATCAGCCCCAGCATTTT. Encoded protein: CASSSIDSYQPQHF.

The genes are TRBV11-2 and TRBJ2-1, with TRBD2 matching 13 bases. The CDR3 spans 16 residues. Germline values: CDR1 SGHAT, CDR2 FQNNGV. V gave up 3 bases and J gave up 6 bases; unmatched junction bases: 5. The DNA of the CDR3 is TGTGCCAGCAGCTTTGGACTAGCGGGAGTGACCAATGAGCAGTTCTTC. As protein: CASSFGLAGVTNEQFF.

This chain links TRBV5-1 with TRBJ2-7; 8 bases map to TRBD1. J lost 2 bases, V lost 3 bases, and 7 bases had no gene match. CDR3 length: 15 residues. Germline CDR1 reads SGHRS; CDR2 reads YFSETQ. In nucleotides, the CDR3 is TGCGCCAGCAGCTCCGGGGGACAGGTGACCTACGAGCAGTACTTC. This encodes CASSSGGQVTYEQYF.

The CDR3 region is CATSDPREVTQYF. The CDR3 DNA follows: TGTGCCACCAGTGATCCCAGGGAGGTGACCCAGTACTTC. The V gene is TRBV24-1, the J gene TRBJ2-5, with D maybe TRBD2 (6 bases). Looked up from germline, CDR1 is KGHDR and CDR2 is SFDVKD. Trimming removed 3 bases from V and 7 bases from J, with 11 bases in between. This CDR3 comprises 13 residues.

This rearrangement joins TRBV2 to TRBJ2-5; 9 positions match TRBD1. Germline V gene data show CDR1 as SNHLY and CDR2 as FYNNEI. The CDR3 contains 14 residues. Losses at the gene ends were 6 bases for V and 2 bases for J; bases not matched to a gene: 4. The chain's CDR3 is CASREGTGQETQYF. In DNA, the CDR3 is TGTGCCAGCAGGGAGGGGACAGGGCAAGAGACCCAGTACTTC.

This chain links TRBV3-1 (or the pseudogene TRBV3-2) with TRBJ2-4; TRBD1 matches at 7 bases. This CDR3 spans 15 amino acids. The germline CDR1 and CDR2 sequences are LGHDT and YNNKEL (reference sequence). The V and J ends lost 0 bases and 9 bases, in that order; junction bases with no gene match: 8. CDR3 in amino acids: CASSQEDRTRGIQYF. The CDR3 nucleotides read TGTGCCAGCAGCCAAGAGGACAGGACAAGGGGCATTCAGTACTTC.

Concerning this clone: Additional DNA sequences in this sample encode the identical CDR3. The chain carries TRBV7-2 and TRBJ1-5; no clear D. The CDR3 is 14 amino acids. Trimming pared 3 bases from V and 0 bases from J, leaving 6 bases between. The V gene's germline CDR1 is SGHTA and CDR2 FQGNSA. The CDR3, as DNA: TGTGCCAGCAGCTTGGAGCTTAGCAATCAGCCCCAGCATTTT. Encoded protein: CASSLELSNQPQHF.

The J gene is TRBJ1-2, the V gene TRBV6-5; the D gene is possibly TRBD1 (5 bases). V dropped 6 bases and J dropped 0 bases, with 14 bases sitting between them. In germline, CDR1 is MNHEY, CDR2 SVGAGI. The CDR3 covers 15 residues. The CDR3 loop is CASREGTAANYGYTF. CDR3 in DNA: TGTGCCAGCAGGGAGGGGACGGCAGCTAACTATGGCTACACCTTC.

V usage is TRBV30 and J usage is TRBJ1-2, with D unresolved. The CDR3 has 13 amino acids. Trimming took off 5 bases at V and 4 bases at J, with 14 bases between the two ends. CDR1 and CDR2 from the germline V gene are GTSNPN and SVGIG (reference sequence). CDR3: CAWAAETSYGYTF. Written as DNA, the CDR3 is TGTGCCTGGGCTGCCGAGACATCCTATGGCTACACCTTC.

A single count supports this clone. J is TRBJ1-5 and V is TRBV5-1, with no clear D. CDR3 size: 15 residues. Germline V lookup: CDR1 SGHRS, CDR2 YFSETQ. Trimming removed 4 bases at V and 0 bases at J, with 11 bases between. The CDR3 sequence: CASSPDGNSNQPQHF. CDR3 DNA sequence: TGCGCCAGCAGCCCGGACGGGAATAGCAATCAGCCCCAGCATTTT.

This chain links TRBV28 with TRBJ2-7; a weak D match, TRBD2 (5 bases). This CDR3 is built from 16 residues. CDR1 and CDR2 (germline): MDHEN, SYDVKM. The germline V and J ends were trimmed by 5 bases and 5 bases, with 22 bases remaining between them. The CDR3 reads CASSPTSGLVRDEQYF. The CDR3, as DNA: TGTGCCAGCAGTCCCACCTCCGGGTTGGTGAGGGACGAGCAGTACTTC.

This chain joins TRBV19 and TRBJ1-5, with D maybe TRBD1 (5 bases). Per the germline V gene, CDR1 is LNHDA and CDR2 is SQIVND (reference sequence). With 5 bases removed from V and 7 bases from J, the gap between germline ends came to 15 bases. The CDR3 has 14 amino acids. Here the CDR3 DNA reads TGTGCCAGTAGTCCCATCGGGGGAGGACAGCCCCAGCATTTT. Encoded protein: CASSPIGGGQPQHF.

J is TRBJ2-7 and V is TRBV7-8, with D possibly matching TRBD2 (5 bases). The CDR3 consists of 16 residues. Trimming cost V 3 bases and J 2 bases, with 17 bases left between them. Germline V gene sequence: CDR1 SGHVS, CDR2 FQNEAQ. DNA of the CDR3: TGTGCCAGCAGCTTTTTCTCCTCCCCCGGGGCCTACGAGCAGTACTTC. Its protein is CASSFFSSPGAYEQYF.

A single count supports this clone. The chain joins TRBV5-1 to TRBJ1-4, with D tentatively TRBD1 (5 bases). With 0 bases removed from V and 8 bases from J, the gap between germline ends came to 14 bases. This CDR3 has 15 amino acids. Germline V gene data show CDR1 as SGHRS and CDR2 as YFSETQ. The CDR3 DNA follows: TGCGCCAGCAGCTTGGCCACTCGGCAGGGAGAAAAACTGTTTTTT. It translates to CASSLATRQGEKLFF.

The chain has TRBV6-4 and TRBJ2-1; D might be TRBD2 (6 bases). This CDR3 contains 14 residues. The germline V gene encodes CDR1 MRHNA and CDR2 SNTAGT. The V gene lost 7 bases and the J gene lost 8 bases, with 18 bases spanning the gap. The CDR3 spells CASNPGLRQDEQFF. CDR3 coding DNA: TGTGCCAGCAACCCGGGACTCAGACAAGATGAGCAGTTCTTC.